This TCR beta chain came from a study of glioma-infiltrating T cells. As for the study in general: Sequencing aimed for roughly 4.5- to 11-fold coverage of some 1.1 million peripheral T cells.

This clonotype was found once. A much more abundant neighbour one base away suggests this may be a read error. Germline V lookup: CDR1 MNHEY, CDR2 SMNVEV (reference sequence). This CDR3 region has 13 residues. TCR alpha and beta CDR3 regions were amplified from RNA using iRepertoire nested multiplex PCR. TCRdb passed the multiplex PCR reads through MiXCR, listing each CDR3 protein once. The table records 300,000 to 450,000 distinct CDR3 sequences, 41% of them present only once. The source of this sequence is a human donor with low-grade glioma or glioblastoma, undergoing nonglioma brain surgery, or in good health (not recorded which). The sequencing sample was made of glioma tissue, nonneoplastic brain tissue, or PBMCs (not recorded which). J is TRBJ2-2 and V is TRBV27; 9 bases agree with TRBD1. CDR3 DNA: TGTGCCAGCAGTCTACAGGGGGCCGGGGAGATGTTTTTT. Its protein is CASSLQGAGEMFF.